The sample holds one count of the clone carrying this T cell receptor beta chain. Original analysis: Filtering differed, since immunoSEQ gave only junction sequences and no quality scores. Assay: immunoSEQ multiplex PCR; the TCRdb copy retains only in-frame clones and omits some. The V and J calls and clone size were taken over from that table, and D and trimming were inferred from the DNA. In the table there are over a million clones, 96% of which are singletons. This sample was included in a study of shared clonotypes between healthy human individuals. The wider study: Samples came from a couple of female and a few male donors aged 18 to 49.

The CDR3 totals 18 residues. Trimming at V came to 2 bases and at J to 0 bases, leaving 8 bases not matched to a gene. CDR1 is ENHRY, CDR2 SYGVKD, per germline. This rearrangement joins TRBV10-3 to TRBJ1-3; TRBD1 matches at 9 bases. Material for sequencing was naive CD4+ T cells sorted from blood. Sample subset: CD45RA+ positively selected. This clonotype was obtained from a man aged 30 to 39 in good health. In DNA form, the CDR3 reads TGTGCCATCAGTGAGGACCGGGACAGGGTTTACTCTGGAAACACCATATATTTT. It translates to CAISEDRDRVYSGNTIYF.